The sequence of this T cell receptor beta chain was determined in a study of cytomegalovirus exposure and HLA in healthy donors. Whole-study findings and limits: The number of N-insertions in an Asian-associated ancestry cluster was reportedly below the approximately 690-donor mean in a later analysis. V segments that were indistinguishable, TRBV6-2 and TRBV6-3 among them, were omitted from analysis.

60 Vbeta and 13 Jbeta primers were used in PCR. The assay was immunoSEQ multiplex PCR, and TCRdb's table has in-frame clones only and misses some. In all, the sample yields about 210,000 clones. About this clone itself: The target antigen is unknown.

CDR3 length equals 13 residues. Germline V gene lookup returns CDR1 SGDLS and CDR2 YYNGEE. This receptor was obtained from a woman under 40 in good health and CMV-seropositive. The sample was PBMCs. The V call is TRBV9, the J call TRBJ2-5, with D tentatively TRBD2 (5 bases). The assigned J gene may be wrong: the sequence end matches TRBJ2-7 better. The CDR3 loop reads CASSVLPGSEQYF. In DNA form, the CDR3 reads TGTGCCAGCAGCGTACTCCCTGGGAGCGAGCAGTACTTC.